This passage covers 20 T cell receptor beta chains from one sample sequenced in a study of Graves' ophthalmopathy and Graves' hyperthyroidism. RNA transcripts were the template, and TCR beta CDR3 regions were amplified from them. RT-PCR with HTBI primers came first, then second-round multiplex PCR. Using its own MiXCR run on the multiplex PCR reads, TCRdb lists one record per CDR3 protein. The sample yields about 370,000 distinct CDR3 sequences, roughly 15% seen once. Sample: peripheral blood. The receptors originated from an adult woman with stable Graves' hyperthyroidism.

At least ten counts were recorded for this clonotype. V and J are TRBV27 and TRBJ2-5; TRBD2 is a possible D gene (5 bases). CDR1 MNHEY and CDR2 SMNVEV come from the germline V gene (reference sequence). There are 14 residues in the CDR3. V lost 3 bases to trimming and J lost 0 bases, with 8 bases between them. CDR3 amino acids: CASSLDWNQETQYF. CDR3 DNA: TGTGCCAGCAGTTTGGACTGGAACCAAGAGACCCAGTACTTC.

This clonotype has at least ten counts. The chain joins TRBV6-1 to TRBJ2-5; 7 bases fit TRBD2. The germline V gene has CDR1 MNHNS and CDR2 SASEGT. Trimming took 0 bases from V and 4 from J; bases not matched to a gene: 14. The CDR3 sequence is 18 residues long. CDR3: CASSEAWNTGGRRETQYF. The CDR3 nucleotides read TGTGCCAGCAGTGAAGCATGGAATACGGGGGGAAGGAGAGAGACCCAGTACTTC.

This clonotype was seen only a few times. The rearrangement joins TRBV20-1 to TRBJ2-4, with no clear D. Germline-derived CDR1 and CDR2 are DFQATT and SNEGSKA (reference sequence). The V gene lost 0 bases and the J gene lost 0 bases, with 15 bases spanning the gap. The CDR3 spans 17 residues. In DNA, the CDR3 is TGCAGTGCTAGAGAGGTCTACGGTCGTCTAGCCAAAAACATTCAGTACTTC. Translating it yields CSAREVYGRLAKNIQYF.

This chain connects TRBV6-4 to TRBJ2-4; the D gene is possibly TRBD2 (7 bases). The CDR3 runs 15 residues. The germline gives CDR1 MRHNA, CDR2 SNTAGT. Deletions cut 6 bases from V and 8 bases from J, with 20 bases between. CDR3 loop: CASSGLGQGRDIQYF. CDR3 in DNA: TGTGCCAGCAGCGGCCTCGGCCAGGGGAGGGACATTCAGTACTTC.

In its sample, this clonotype was seen many times. The chain has TRBV25-1 and TRBJ1-5; D is possibly TRBD1 (6 bases). Germline assignment: CDR1 MGHDK and CDR2 SYGVNS. The CDR3 is 14 amino acids. The germline V and J ends were trimmed by 6 bases and 3 bases, with 12 bases remaining between them. The CDR3 loop reads CASSGQINNQPQHF. As DNA, the CDR3 is TGTGCCAGCAGCGGACAGATCAACAATCAGCCCCAGCATTTT. The full variable domain, its missing parts supplied by reference TRBV25-1 and TRBJ1-5, is EADIYQTPRYLVIGTGKKITLECSQTMGHDKMYWYQQDPGMELHLIHYSYGVNSTEKGDLSSESTVSRIRTEHFPLTLESARPSHTSQYLCASSGQINNQPQHFGDGTRLSIL.

About this clonotype: Just one base apart from a much larger clone, this may be a read error. This chain connects TRBV2 to TRBJ2-5; unclear D gene. The CDR3 is 12 amino acids. Germline CDR1 and CDR2: SNHLY and FYNNEI. The CDR3 DNA sequence: TGTGCCAGCACGGTCTGGCAAGGGACCCAGTACTTC. This codes for CASTVWQGTQYF.

This clonotype has a count of ten or more. This chain uses TRBV20-1 with TRBJ2-4; tentatively, D is TRBD2 (5 bases). The CDR3 covers 15 residues. Deletions cut 6 bases from V and 0 bases from J, with 15 bases between. Per germline, CDR1 DFQATT and CDR2 SNEGSKA (reference sequence). In nucleotides, the CDR3 is TGCAGTGCCGAAAGGCCCGGGGTAGCCAAAAACATTCAGTACTTC. It codes for CSAERPGVAKNIQYF.

This clonotype came up many times. The J gene is TRBJ2-4, the V gene TRBV6-5, with TRBD2 identical over 9 bases. The V and J ends lost 2 bases and 8 bases, in that order; junction bases with no gene match: 7. This CDR3 has 15 residues. Germline V gene lookup returns CDR1 MNHEY and CDR2 SVGAGI. The DNA for the CDR3 is TGTGCCAGCAGTTACGGTGGCGGGAGGGGGGACATTCAGTACTTC. Translation: CASSYGGGRGDIQYF.

This clonotype was counted at least ten times. CDR3 coding DNA: TGCGCCAGCAGTGAGTCAAAGGGGGCCTACGAGCAGTACTTC. The encoded protein is CASSESKGAYEQYF. J is TRBJ2-7 and V is TRBV10-1; possible D gene TRBD1, 6 bases. CDR1 and CDR2 from the germline V gene are WNHNN and SYGVQD (reference sequence). This CDR3 has 14 residues. V lost 0 bases and J 2 bases, leaving 8 bases between the germline ends.

This clonotype was counted many times. The rearrangement joins TRBV29-1 to TRBJ2-7; no firm D call. The CDR3 length is 14 residues. V dropped 4 bases and J dropped 1 base, with 14 bases sitting between them. Per germline, CDR1 SQVTM and CDR2 ANQGSEA. The CDR3 coding sequence is TGCAGCGTTGGGTTCAGGTGGGATTCCTACGAGCAGTACTTC. It is translated as CSVGFRWDSYEQYF.

This clonotype has ten or more counts. The chain has TRBV2 and TRBJ2-7, with D perhaps TRBD1 (6 bases). The germline V gene has CDR1 SNHLY and CDR2 FYNNEI. With 7 bases removed from V and 3 bases from J, the gap between germline ends came to 10 bases. The CDR3 has 12 amino acids. CDR3 nucleotide sequence: TGTGCCAGCACCCAGGACAGCTACGAGCAGTACTTC. It encodes CASTQDSYEQYF.

This clonotype was picked up many times. The chain combines TRBV19 with TRBJ1-5; D call uncertain. V was clipped by 6 bases and J by 1 base, with 7 bases between them. From germline, CDR1 is LNHDA and CDR2 SQIVND (reference sequence). The CDR3 is 13 amino acids. The CDR3 protein is CASRELSNQPQHF. DNA for the CDR3: TGTGCCAGTAGGGAACTGAGCAATCAGCCCCAGCATTTT.

This clonotype was seen many times. The chain joins TRBV11-2 to TRBJ2-7; D is unresolved. V was shortened by 5 bases and J by 5 bases, with 22 bases between the two germline ends. Germline V CDR1 and CDR2: SGHAT, FQNNGV. The CDR3 runs to 16 residues. The CDR3 is CASSGMERLSPHEQYF. CDR3 in DNA: TGTGCCAGCAGCGGGATGGAGCGCCTAAGCCCCCACGAGCAGTACTTC.

This clonotype was seen at least ten times. The DNA of the CDR3 is TGTGCCAGCAGTGAAGGTGAGGGATGGCCGAACACTGAAGCTTTCTTT. Its translation: CASSEGEGWPNTEAFF. The chain carries TRBV25-1 and TRBJ1-1; D ambiguous. Trimming shortened V by 2 bases and J by 1 base, and 14 bases separated the two germline ends. Per germline, CDR1 MGHDK and CDR2 SYGVNS. The CDR3 covers 16 residues. Full variable domain (outside the CDR3, taken from reference TRBV25-1 and TRBJ1-1): EADIYQTPRYLVIGTGKKITLECSQTMGHDKMYWYQQDPGMELHLIHYSYGVNSTEKGDLSSESTVSRIRTEHFPLTLESARPSHTSQYLCASSEGEGWPNTEAFFGQGTRLTVV.

The sample holds many counts of this clonotype. This chain connects TRBV15 to TRBJ1-6, with a tentative D call TRBD1 (5 bases). The germline V gene has CDR1 LNHNV and CDR2 YYDKDF (reference sequence). CDR3 length: 14 residues. V was clipped by 6 bases and J by 10 bases, with 16 bases between them. This CDR3 is CATRRREGWSPLHF. As DNA, the CDR3 is TGTGCCACCAGGAGACGAGAGGGGTGGTCACCCCTCCACTTT.

The chain uses TRBV5-4 and TRBJ2-7; perhaps TRBD1 as D (6 bases). Germline V gene data show CDR1 as SGHNT and CDR2 as YYREEE (reference sequence). The CDR3 is 16 residues long. CDR3 sequence: CVCSLDPVQGSYEQYF. CDR3 coding DNA: TGTGTCTGCAGCTTGGACCCGGTACAGGGATCCTACGAGCAGTACTTC.

This clonotype was seen repeatedly, ten times or more. This rearrangement joins TRBV6-1 to TRBJ1-3; D not resolved. Germline values: CDR1 MNHNS, CDR2 SASEGT. The V end lost 4 bases, the J end lost 1 base, and 11 bases lay between the germline ends. The CDR3 runs to 15 residues. CDR3 coding DNA: TGTGCCAGCAGTGTAACCTGGGGATCTGGAAACACCATATATTTT. Its translation: CASSVTWGSGNTIYF.

The rearrangement uses TRBV10-3 and TRBJ1-1; D gene ambiguous. This CDR3 comprises 13 residues. V lost 8 bases to trimming and J lost 1 base, with 11 bases between them. CDR1 is ENHRY, CDR2 SYGVKD, per germline. This CDR3 reads CAIGRRRNTEAFF. CDR3 sequence (DNA): TGTGCCATCGGCCGCCGGCGGAACACTGAAGCTTTCTTT.

In its sample, this clonotype was seen many times. The chain employs TRBV28 and TRBJ1-2; D might be TRBD1 (5 bases). This CDR3 is built from 18 residues. CDR1 and CDR2 from the germline V gene are MDHEN and SYDVKM. V was trimmed by 5 bases and J by 8 bases, leaving 30 bases between them. The CDR3: CASSRQIRSPQAPRGYTF. The CDR3 DNA follows: TGTGCCAGCAGTCGACAGATCCGCTCCCCACAGGCCCCGAGGGGCTACACCTTC.

This clonotype was counted between two and nine times. The rearrangement joins TRBV5-1 to TRBJ1-1; D ambiguous. CDR1 SGHRS and CDR2 YFSETQ come from the germline V gene. The CDR3 has 11 amino acids. Trimming took 7 bases from V and 4 from J, leaving 8 bases between them. The CDR3 sequence is CASPWRTEAFF. Here the CDR3 DNA reads TGCGCCAGCCCCTGGCGCACTGAAGCTTTCTTT.